Below are 22 T cell receptor beta chains sequenced from a single sample in a study of blood T cells in healthy people across ages. The use of a sample-barcoded 5' primer and a J-beta primer mix characterized a second PCR of 7 to 11 cycles. MiXCR was run by TCRdb on the 5' RACE reads, yielding one entry per CDR3 protein. The table has about 780,000 distinct CDR3 sequences, about 42% seen once. The sample comprised blood. The source of these receptors is a man aged 80 or over in good health.

The CDR3 spells CASSKSSGGNTGELFF. CDR3 nucleotides: TGTGCCAGCAGTAAAAGTAGCGGGGGAAACACCGGGGAGCTGTTTTTT. The chain has TRBV25-1 and TRBJ2-2; 9 nucleotides match TRBD2. V lost 5 bases, J lost 2 bases, and 6 bases stayed unmatched. The CDR3 consists of 16 residues. Germline V gene data show CDR1 as MGHDK and CDR2 as SYGVNS.

V is TRBV28 and J is TRBJ2-7, with TRBD2 identical over 12 bases. The CDR3 length is 16 residues. After removal of 6 bases from V and 6 bases from J, the junction contained 12 bases not matched to a gene. Germline CDR1 is MDHEN and CDR2 is SYDVKM. The DNA for the CDR3 is TGTGCCAGCAGCTCCCCCCTCGGGACTAGCGGGTCCGAGCAGTACTTC. Its translation is CASSSPLGTSGSEQYF.

A remark on this clonotype: This may arise from a read error, as a much more abundant clone is one base away. This chain links TRBV12-3 or TRBV12-4 with TRBJ1-5; TRBD1 matches at 9 bases. The length of the CDR3 is 14 residues. DNA for the CDR3: TGTGCCAGCACCCAGGACAGGGGCCTGGGGCCCCTGCATTTT. Translating it yields CASTQDRGLGPLHF.

The chain combines TRBV13 with TRBJ1-6; D gene unclear. CDR1 PRHDT and CDR2 FYEKMQ come from the germline V gene (reference sequence). CDR3 length equals 16 residues. V was pared by 1 base and J by 1 base, with 8 bases between. The CDR3 coding sequence is TGTGCCAGCAGCTTAGAGATGGGGTCCTATAATTCACCCCTCCACTTT. Residues: CASSLEMGSYNSPLHF.

The V gene is TRBV25-1, the J gene TRBJ1-1, with D hard to call. The CDR3 contains 15 residues. Trimming pared 1 base from V and 0 bases from J, leaving 9 bases between. Per germline, CDR1 MGHDK and CDR2 SYGVNS. This CDR3 reads CASSESGYMNTEAFF. In DNA form, the CDR3 reads TGTGCCAGCAGTGAATCGGGGTACATGAACACTGAAGCTTTCTTT.

The V gene is TRBV4-2, the J gene TRBJ1-2, with 8 nucleotides matching TRBD1. The CDR3 extends over 15 amino acids. J lost 3 bases, V lost 0 bases, and 3 bases had no gene match. CDR1 and CDR2 (germline): LGHNA, YNFKEQ. CDR3 sequence: CASSQDQGADYGYTF. The CDR3 region has the DNA TGTGCCAGCAGCCAAGACCAGGGGGCGGACTATGGCTACACCTTC.

This clonotype has a handful of counts. The chain employs TRBV6-1 and TRBJ2-6; no clear D gene. Trimming took off 7 bases at V and 1 base at J, with 8 bases between the two ends. The CDR3 runs 14 residues. From germline, CDR1 is MNHNS and CDR2 SASEGT. The CDR3 spells CASTRVSGANVLTF. Written as DNA, the CDR3 is TGTGCCAGCACTAGGGTATCTGGGGCCAACGTCCTGACTTTC.

This clonotype has ten or more counts. This chain joins TRBV28 and TRBJ2-7; TRBD1 matches 8 bases. Germline values: CDR1 MDHEN, CDR2 SYDVKM. Trimming cost V 7 bases and J 0 bases; bases outside gene matches: 8. CDR3 length: 15 amino acids. In nucleotides, the CDR3 is TGTGCCAGCACCTCGGGACAGGCCCCCTCCTACGAGCAGTACTTC. As protein: CASTSGQAPSYEQYF. The full variable domain, with the rest looked up from reference TRBV28 and TRBJ2-7, is DVKVTQSSRYLVKRTGEKVFLECVQDMDHENMFWYRQDPGLGLRLIYFSYDVKMKEKGDIPEGYSVSREKKERFSLILESASTNQTSMYLCASTSGQAPSYEQYFGPGTRLTVT.

This chain links TRBV7-9 with TRBJ2-1, with D unresolved. The V end was cut by 4 bases, the J end by 10 bases, with 11 bases between. The CDR3 covers 12 residues. The germline CDR1 and CDR2 sequences are SEHNR and FQNEAQ (reference sequence). The CDR3 DNA is TGTGCCAGCAGCTCGTCCGCCATCGAGCAGTTCTTC. It codes for CASSSSAIEQFF. The variable domain in full, with the rest retrieved from reference TRBV7-9 and TRBJ2-1, is DTGVSQNPRHKITKRGQNVTFRCDPISEHNRLYWYRQTLGQGPEFLTYFQNEAQLEKSRLLSDRFSAERPKGSFSTLEIQRTEQGDSAMYLCASSSSAIEQFFGPGTRLTVL.

The V call is TRBV15, the J call TRBJ2-1; D may be TRBD1 (5 bases). Germline loops: CDR1 LNHNV, CDR2 YYDKDF (reference sequence). The CDR3 is 12 amino acids. Trimming stripped 6 bases from V and 10 bases from J, with 13 bases between. CDR3 coding DNA: TGTGCCACCAGGGACACCACCTACGAGCAGTTCTTC. Encoded protein: CATRDTTYEQFF.

This chain uses TRBV5-1 with TRBJ2-1; 9 bases line up with TRBD2. V shed 5 bases and J 0 bases; nucleotides not matched to a gene: 6. CDR1 and CDR2 (germline): SGHRS, YFSETQ. CDR3 size: 16 residues. The CDR3 spells CASSYSGRDSYNEQFF. CDR3 nucleotides: TGCGCCAGCAGTTATAGCGGGAGAGACTCCTACAATGAGCAGTTCTTC.

V and J are TRBV20-1 and TRBJ2-3; 8 positions agree with TRBD2. V lost 5 bases to trimming and J lost 14 bases; unmatched junction nucleotides: 15. Germline values: CDR1 DFQATT, CDR2 SNEGSKA (reference sequence). The CDR3 is 13 residues long. CDR3 sequence (DNA): TGCAGTGCTTCTAGCGGGCTCATACCTTCGGGGTATTTT. Amino acid sequence: CSASSGLIPSGYF.

This clonotype was recorded a few times. The J gene is TRBJ2-1, the V gene TRBV18; 11 nucleotides agree with TRBD2. Germline-derived CDR1 and CDR2 are KGHSH and LQKENI. The V and J ends lost 6 bases and 3 bases, in that order; junction bases with no gene match: 7. The CDR3 has 16 residues. For the CDR3, the DNA is TGTGCCAGCTCTCCGAGACTAGCGGGGAGCTACAATGAGCAGTTCTTC. Translated: CASSPRLAGSYNEQFF.

This clonotype was recorded a few times. This chain links TRBV13 with TRBJ2-3; D is unclear. CDR3 length: 15 amino acids. V was pared by 1 base and J by 2 bases, with 10 bases between. Germline V gene data show CDR1 as PRHDT and CDR2 as FYEKMQ (reference sequence). In DNA, the CDR3 is TGTGCCAGCAGCTTAGAGGCGCAGGCCACAGATACGCAGTATTTT. It codes for CASSLEAQATDTQYF.

As for this clonotype: Compared with germline, one end of the junction differs, possibly owing to a read error. This chain connects TRBV13 to TRBJ1-2; no firm D call. The germline V gene has CDR1 PRHDT and CDR2 FYEKMQ (reference sequence). The CDR3 consists of 12 residues. The CDR3 spells CASSLFGPGHTF. In DNA form, the CDR3 reads TGTGCCAGCAGCTTATTTGGCCCTGGCCACACCTTC.

Turning to this clonotype: With a much larger clone just one base away, this may be a read error. V and J are TRBV12-3 or TRBV12-4 and TRBJ2-7, with 7 bases identical to TRBD2. The junction had 12 bases not matched to a gene; V was cut back by 3 bases and J by 7 bases. This CDR3 region has 15 residues. The DNA of the CDR3 is TGTGCCAGCAGTTTTGGCGGGAGAACAGTTAATGAGCAGTACTTC. Protein product: CASSFGGRTVNEQYF.

There are a few counts of this clonotype. The chain carries TRBV9 and TRBJ2-3; D is unresolved. The CDR3 spans 12 residues. Between the trimmed V and J ends, which lost 0 bases and 6 bases, there was a span of 5 bases. The V gene's germline CDR1 is SGDLS and CDR2 YYNGEE. The CDR3 coding sequence is TGTGCCAGCAGCGTAGGCCAGGATACGCAGTATTTT. Translation: CASSVGQDTQYF. The complete variable domain, with remaining parts taken from reference TRBV9 and TRBJ2-3, reads DSGVTQTPKHLITATGQRVTLRCSPRSGDLSVYWYQQSLDQGLQFLIQYYNGEERAKGNILERFSAQQFPDLHSELNLSSLELGDSALYFCASSVGQDTQYFGPGTRLTVL.

The chain is built from TRBV29-1 and TRBJ2-7; maybe TRBD1 (5 bases). The CDR3 is 12 amino acids. CDR1 is SQVTM and CDR2 is ANQGSEA in the germline V gene. Trimming cost V 6 bases and J 1 base, with 10 bases left between them. In DNA, the CDR3 is TGCAGCGTGTGGACACAATCCTACGAGCAGTACTTC. It is translated as CSVWTQSYEQYF.

The chain is built from TRBV7-6 and TRBJ2-1; TRBD2 matches 8 bases. There are 15 residues in the CDR3. Per germline, CDR1 SGHVS and CDR2 FNYEAQ. The trim removed 2 bases at V and 8 bases at J, leaving 8 bases unmatched. The CDR3 region has the DNA TGTGCCAGCAGCTTAAGTAGCGGGACGGTGCATGAGCAGTTCTTC. Protein: CASSLSSGTVHEQFF. The whole variable domain, filled in from reference TRBV7-6 and TRBJ2-1, reads GAGVSQSPRYKVTKRGQDVALRCDPISGHVSLYWYRQALGQGPEFLTYFNYEAQQDKSGLPNDRFSAERPEGSISTLTIQRTEQRDSAMYRCASSLSSGTVHEQFFGPGTRLTVL.

The gene calls are TRBV14 and TRBJ2-1; TRBD1 matches at 7 bases. The V and J ends lost 4 bases and 15 bases, in that order; junction bases with no gene match: 9. Germline V gene lookup returns CDR1 SGHDN and CDR2 FVKESK. The CDR3 is 12 amino acids. The CDR3 bases are TGTGCCAGCAGCCCGATACAGGGGAAGCGGTTCTTC. This codes for CASSPIQGKRFF.

The gene calls are TRBV2 and TRBJ2-3, with 9 bases that match TRBD1. With V trimmed by 4 bases and J by 1 base, 3 bases remained unmatched. Germline CDR1 and CDR2: SNHLY and FYNNEI. The CDR3 totals 15 residues. The CDR3 bases are TGTGCCAGCAGTGCGGACAGGGGTGGCACAGATACGCAGTATTTT. The encoded protein is CASSADRGGTDTQYF.

This chain connects TRBV20-1 to TRBJ2-4; D gene uncertain. Germline CDR1 is DFQATT and CDR2 is SNEGSKA (reference sequence). There are 15 residues in the CDR3. Trimming took 0 bases from V and 4 from J, leaving 13 bases between them. The CDR3 region has the DNA TGCAGTGCTAGAGATAAGCCGGACCTTAAAAACATTCAGTACTTC. It yields the protein CSARDKPDLKNIQYF.